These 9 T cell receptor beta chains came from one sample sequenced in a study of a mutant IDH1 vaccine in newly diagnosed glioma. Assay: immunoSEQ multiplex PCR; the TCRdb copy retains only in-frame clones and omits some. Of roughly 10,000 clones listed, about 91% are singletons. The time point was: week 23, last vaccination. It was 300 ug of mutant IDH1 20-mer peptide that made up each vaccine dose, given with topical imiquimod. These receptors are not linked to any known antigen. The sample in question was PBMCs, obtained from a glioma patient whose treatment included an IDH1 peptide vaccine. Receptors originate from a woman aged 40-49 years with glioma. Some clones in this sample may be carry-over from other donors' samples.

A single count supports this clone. The CDR3 sequence: CASSEYRQASNQPQHF. The CDR3 DNA is TGTGCCAGCAGTGAATACCGACAGGCTAGCAATCAGCCCCAGCATTTT. The chain has TRBV6-1 and TRBJ1-5, with D possibly being TRBD1 (6 bases). CDR3 length: 16 amino acids. Germline assignment: CDR1 MNHNS and CDR2 SASEGT. Trimming left V 2 bases short and J 0 bases short, with 11 bases between.

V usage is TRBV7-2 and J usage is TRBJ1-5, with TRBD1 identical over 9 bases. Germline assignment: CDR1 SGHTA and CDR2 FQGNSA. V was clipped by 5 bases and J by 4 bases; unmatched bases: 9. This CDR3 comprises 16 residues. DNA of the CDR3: TGTGCCAGCAGCGGAGCACAGGGGGCCGCTAATCAGCCCCAGCATTTT. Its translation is CASSGAQGAANQPQHF.

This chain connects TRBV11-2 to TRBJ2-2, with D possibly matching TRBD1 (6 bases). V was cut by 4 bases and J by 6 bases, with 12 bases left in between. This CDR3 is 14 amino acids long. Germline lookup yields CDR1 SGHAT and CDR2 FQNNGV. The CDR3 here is CASSSQGYAGELFF. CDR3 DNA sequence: TGTGCCAGCAGCTCTCAGGGGTACGCCGGGGAGCTGTTTTTT.

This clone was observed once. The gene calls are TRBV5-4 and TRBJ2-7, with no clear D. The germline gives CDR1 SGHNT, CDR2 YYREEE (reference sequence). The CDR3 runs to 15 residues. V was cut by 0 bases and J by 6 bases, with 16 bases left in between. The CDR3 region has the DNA TGTGCCAGCAGCTTGGACCCGATCCCCCCTACCGAGCAGTACTTC. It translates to CASSLDPIPPTEQYF.

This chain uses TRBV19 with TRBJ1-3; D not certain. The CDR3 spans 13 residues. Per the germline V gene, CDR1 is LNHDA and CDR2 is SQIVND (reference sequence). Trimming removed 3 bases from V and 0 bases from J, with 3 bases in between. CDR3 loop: CASSISSGNTIYF. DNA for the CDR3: TGTGCCAGTAGTATCTCCTCTGGAAACACCATATATTTT.

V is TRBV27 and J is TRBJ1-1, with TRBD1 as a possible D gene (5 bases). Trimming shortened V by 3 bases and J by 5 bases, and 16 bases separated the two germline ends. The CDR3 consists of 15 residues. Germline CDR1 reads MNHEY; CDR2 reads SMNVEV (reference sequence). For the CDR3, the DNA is TGTGCCAGCAGTTTTCCAGGGAAAGGTGGAACTGAAGCTTTCTTT. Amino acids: CASSFPGKGGTEAFF.

The CDR3 loop reads CSVEGTQYF. CDR3 sequence (DNA): TGCAGCGTTGAGGGGACGCAGTATTTT. The chain carries TRBV29-1 and TRBJ2-3, with unresolved D. This CDR3 spans 9 amino acids. In germline, CDR1 is SQVTM, CDR2 ANQGSEA. V lost 3 bases, J lost 9 bases, and 4 bases lay in between.

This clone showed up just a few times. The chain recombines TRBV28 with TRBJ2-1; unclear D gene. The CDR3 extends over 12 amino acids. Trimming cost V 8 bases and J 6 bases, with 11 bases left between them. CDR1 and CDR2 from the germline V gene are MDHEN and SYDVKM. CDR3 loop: CASVQEPNEQFF. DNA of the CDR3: TGTGCCAGCGTTCAGGAGCCCAATGAGCAGTTCTTC.

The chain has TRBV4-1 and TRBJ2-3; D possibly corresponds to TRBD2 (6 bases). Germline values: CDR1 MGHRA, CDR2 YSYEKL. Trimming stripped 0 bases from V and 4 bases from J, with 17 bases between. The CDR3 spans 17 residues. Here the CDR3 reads CASSQDPAGTPADTQYF. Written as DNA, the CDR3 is TGCGCCAGCAGCCAAGATCCAGCGGGTACCCCTGCAGATACGCAGTATTTT.